This is a list of T cell receptor beta chains from one sample in a study of cytomegalovirus exposure and HLA in healthy donors. The method was immunoSEQ multiplex PCR; TCRdb's version includes in-frame clones alone and lacks a portion of them. The table records 150,000 or so clones, around 80% of them present only once. The sample comprised PBMCs. Source of these receptors: a female donor in good health and CMV-seronegative. Each CDR3 is given with its conserved first and last residue. Each record gives: V gene, D gene, J gene, clone size, CDR3 protein, CDR3 DNA. The D gene is left open where the match is weak. Some rows have no size entry. The others give once, few or many, or a class for an expanded clone.

V gene: TRBV23-1
D gene: TRBD2
J gene: TRBJ2-5
clone size: -
CDR3 protein: CGASGERRQETQYF
CDR3 DNA: TGCGGCGCTAGCGGGGAGCGGCGCCAAGAGACCCAGTACTTC

V gene: TRBV30
D gene: TRBD2
J gene: TRBJ2-3
clone size: -
CDR3 protein: CAWSVGGVTQYF
CDR3 DNA: TGTGCCTGGAGTGTGGGGGGGGTCACGCAGTATTTT

V gene: TRBV7-6
D gene: TRBD1
J gene: TRBJ2-2
clone size: -
CDR3 protein: CASSATGFSNTGELFF
CDR3 DNA: TGTGCCAGCAGCGCGACAGGGTTCTCAAACACCGGGGAGCTGTTTTTT

V gene: TRBV7-2
D gene: -
J gene: TRBJ1-6
clone size: -
CDR3 protein: CASSLVGQNNSPLHF
CDR3 DNA: TGTGCCAGCAGCTTAGTTGGGCAGAATAATTCACCCCTCCACTTT

V gene: TRBV5-4
D gene: -
J gene: TRBJ1-3
clone size: -
CDR3 protein: CASNQPSSGNTIYF
CDR3 DNA: TGTGCCAGCAACCAACCGAGCTCTGGAAACACCATATATTTT

V gene: TRBV6-5
D gene: -
J gene: TRBJ2-5
clone size: -
CDR3 protein: CASSYSRGSGRETQYF
CDR3 DNA: TGTGCCAGCAGTTACTCGAGAGGTAGCGGTCGAGAGACCCAGTACTTC

V gene: TRBV10-3
D gene: TRBD1
J gene: TRBJ2-6
clone size: -
CDR3 protein: CAIRGQSGANGLTF
CDR3 DNA: TGTGCCATCAGGGGACAGTCTGGGGCCAACGGCCTGACTTTC

V gene: TRBV11-2
D gene: TRBD2
J gene: TRBJ2-1
clone size: -
CDR3 protein: CASSRFRGLADDYGFF
CDR3 DNA: TGTGCCAGCAGCCGATTTAGGGGACTAGCGGACGACTATGGGTTCTTC

V gene: TRBV29-1
D gene: TRBD1
J gene: TRBJ2-5
clone size: few
CDR3 protein: CSVEDLWDSWETQYF
CDR3 DNA: TGCAGCGTTGAAGATCTTTGGGACAGCTGGGAGACCCAGTACTTC

V gene: TRBV28
D gene: -
J gene: TRBJ2-2
clone size: -
CDR3 protein: CASSGVRSNTGELFF
CDR3 DNA: TGTGCCAGCTCAGGGGTCCGCTCGAACACCGGGGAGCTGTTTTTT

V gene: TRBV7-2
D gene: TRBD1
J gene: TRBJ1-2
clone size: few
CDR3 protein: CASSFGSLVGQGDGYTF
CDR3 DNA: TGTGCCAGCAGCTTCGGCTCGTTAGTCGGACAGGGGGATGGCTACACCTTC

V gene: TRBV2
D gene: -
J gene: TRBJ1-5
clone size: -
CDR3 protein: CASSESSRGQPQHF
CDR3 DNA: TGTGCCAGCAGTGAAAGCTCAAGGGGGCAGCCCCAGCATTTT

V gene: TRBV7-9
D gene: -
J gene: TRBJ1-1
clone size: -
CDR3 protein: CASSWQSTSEAFF
CDR3 DNA: TGTGCCAGCAGTTGGCAATCGACTTCTGAAGCTTTCTTT

V gene: TRBV4-3
D gene: -
J gene: TRBJ1-4
clone size: -
CDR3 protein: CASSLFCGF
CDR3 DNA: TGCGCCAGCAGCCTTTTCTGCGGTTTT

V gene: TRBV7-8
D gene: -
J gene: TRBJ1-3
clone size: -
CDR3 protein: CASLEREGSGNTIYF
CDR3 DNA: TGTGCCAGTCTTGAACGGGAGGGCTCTGGAAACACCATATATTTT

V gene: TRBV7-8
D gene: -
J gene: TRBJ1-6
clone size: -
CDR3 protein: CASSLGGRDNRRNSPLHF
CDR3 DNA: TGTGCCAGCAGCTTAGGGGGAAGGGACAACCGACGGAATTCACCCCTCCACTTT

V gene: TRBV4-3
D gene: TRBD1
J gene: TRBJ1-4
clone size: -
CDR3 protein: CASSQEGTGGSNEKLFF
CDR3 DNA: TGCGCCAGCAGCCAAGAAGGGACAGGGGGCTCTAATGAAAAACTGTTTTTT

V gene: TRBV27
D gene: -
J gene: TRBJ1-2
clone size: -
CDR3 protein: CASSLSSLPGLSYGYTF
CDR3 DNA: TGTGCCAGCAGTTTATCGAGTCTGCCAGGACTGTCCTATGGCTACACCTTC

V gene: TRBV5-1
D gene: TRBD1
J gene: TRBJ1-1
clone size: -
CDR3 protein: CASSPSGTGDTEAFF
CDR3 DNA: TGCGCCAGCAGCCCGTCCGGGACAGGGGACACTGAAGCTTTCTTT